Included here is one TCR beta chain sequence, with context. CDR3 length: 16 residues. V was shortened by 0 bases and J by 1 base, with 11 bases between the two germline ends. Germline-derived CDR1 and CDR2 are SGHTA and FQGTGA. These data originate in a study of blood T cell repertoires in COVID-19. The overall study: Acute and convalescent COVID-19 samples came from the United States, Italy and Spain.

Shortly before study entry, within 2 weeks, exposed participants had met a COVID-19 case. Authors' data handling: Reference gene primer amplification gave nucleated cell count estimates. Sequencing used immunoSEQ multiplex PCR; TCRdb keeps in-frame clones, though not all of them. V and J calls and clone size are as listed in that table; D and trimming were resolved from the DNA. The sample consists of roughly 280,000 clones, less than 95% of them appearing once. The TCR comes from a middle-aged man who had been exposed to COVID-19. Specimen: PBMCs or T cells enriched from blood (not recorded which). This chain connects TRBV7-3 to TRBJ2-3; perhaps TRBD1 as D (6 bases). The CDR3 sequence is CASSLTSAGGTDTQYF. DNA for the CDR3: TGTGCCAGCAGCTTAACTTCGGCAGGGGGCACAGATACGCAGTATTTT.